Following are 30 T cell receptor beta chains from one sample sequenced in a study of control samples from healthy donors and cancer patients. Sequenced by immunoSEQ multiplex PCR; TCRdb stores in-frame clones only, minus some. The sample carries around 63,000 clones, around 87% recorded once. The sequenced sample was PBMCs. The receptors shown here come from a woman aged 45-65 years with head and neck cancer.

Here the CDR3 DNA reads TGTGCCAGCAGCGGACAGCCAAATTCACCCCTCCACTTT. As protein: CASSGQPNSPLHF. The chain links TRBV9 to TRBJ1-6; tentative D call: TRBD1 (5 bases). The germline V and J ends were trimmed by 3 bases and 7 bases, with 8 bases remaining between them. Germline CDR1 is SGDLS and CDR2 is YYNGEE. CDR3 length: 13 amino acids.

This clone was seen just once. The chain employs TRBV11-2 and TRBJ2-1, with D unresolved. Germline-derived CDR1 and CDR2 are SGHAT and FQNNGV. CDR3 length equals 13 residues. V was pared by 4 bases and J by 8 bases, with 12 bases between. Here the CDR3 reads CASSYKGFDEQFF. The CDR3 DNA follows: TGTGCCAGCAGCTATAAAGGATTCGATGAGCAGTTCTTC.

The chain carries TRBV18 and TRBJ2-7, with TRBD1 matching over 7 bases. The CDR3 has 13 residues. Germline values: CDR1 KGHSH, CDR2 LQKENI. V dropped 6 bases and J dropped 5; count of bases not matched to a gene: 7. The CDR3 region has the DNA TGTGCCAGCTCGTACACAGGGGACCACGAGCAGTACTTC. It translates to CASSYTGDHEQYF.

This clone was seen just once. The J gene is TRBJ1-2, the V gene TRBV27, with D uncertain. Trimming pared 0 bases from V and 6 bases from J, leaving 8 bases between. Germline CDR1 and CDR2: MNHEY and SMNVEV (reference sequence). The CDR3 is 13 residues long. In DNA form, the CDR3 reads TGTGCCAGCAGTTTATCGCATCTGGATGGCTACACCTTC. It translates to CASSLSHLDGYTF.

The V and J genes are TRBV7-2 and TRBJ2-7, with TRBD1 matching over 8 bases. The germline gives CDR1 SGHTA, CDR2 FQGNSA. The V segment lost 4 bases and the J segment 7 bases; nucleotides outside the gene matches: 12. The length of the CDR3 is 15 residues. CDR3 residues: CASSSPDRVVEEQYF. Here the CDR3 DNA reads TGTGCCAGCAGCTCACCGGACAGGGTGGTAGAAGAGCAGTACTTC.

The chain combines TRBV3-1 (or the pseudogene TRBV3-2) with TRBJ1-2; D is uncertain. Trimming removed 1 base from V and 0 bases from J, with 12 bases in between. Germline V gene lookup returns CDR1 LGHDT and CDR2 YNNKEL (reference sequence). This CDR3 comprises 16 residues. CDR3 DNA sequence: TGTGCCAGCAGCCAAGCCCCCTCGGGTGCTAACTATGGCTACACCTTC. Translation gives CASSQAPSGANYGYTF.

V and J are TRBV7-2 and TRBJ2-3; possible D gene TRBD2, 5 bases. Looked up from germline, CDR1 is SGHTA and CDR2 is FQGNSA. Trimming removed 3 bases at V and 2 bases at J, with 9 bases between. This CDR3 region has 14 residues. Here the CDR3 DNA reads TGTGCCAGCAGCTTTTCGGGATACACAGATACGCAGTATTTT. Translating it yields CASSFSGYTDTQYF.

The chain carries TRBV7-2 and TRBJ2-7, with 9 bases aligning to TRBD2. V lost 4 bases to trimming and J lost 7 bases; unmatched junction nucleotides: 11. The germline CDR1 and CDR2 sequences are SGHTA and FQGNSA. The CDR3 covers 15 residues. The CDR3 loop is CASSSVGAGGEEQYF. The CDR3 DNA reads TGTGCCAGCAGCTCCGTTGGAGCGGGGGGCGAAGAGCAGTACTTC.

The chain couples TRBV5-1 to TRBJ1-4; 9 bases are a match to TRBD1. The germline V gene encodes CDR1 SGHRS and CDR2 YFSETQ. The CDR3 sequence is 17 residues long. V dropped 1 base and J dropped 8; count of bases not matched to a gene: 12. The CDR3 DNA reads TGCGCCAGCAGCTTGAAACGTGTGGGACAGGGAGGGGAAAAACTGTTTTTT. Translation: CASSLKRVGQGGEKLFF.

In its sample, this clone was seen a few times. The V call is TRBV7-7, the J call TRBJ2-1; maybe TRBD2 (7 bases). V lost 5 bases, J lost 5 bases, and 13 bases lay in between. This CDR3 spans 14 amino acids. Germline CDR1 SSHAT, CDR2 FNYEAQ (reference sequence). Here the CDR3 reads CASSPGGQNNEQFF. DNA of the CDR3: TGTGCCAGCAGCCCGGGAGGACAGAACAATGAGCAGTTCTTC.

This chain uses TRBV19 with TRBJ2-1, with D hard to call. The germline gives CDR1 LNHDA, CDR2 SQIVND (reference sequence). This CDR3 is built from 15 residues. V lost 1 base and J lost 7, with 14 bases in between. Here the CDR3 reads CASSIVGVRVNEQFF. The CDR3 nucleotides are TGTGCCAGTAGTATAGTTGGCGTGAGAGTGAATGAGCAGTTCTTC.

This chain joins TRBV6-6 and TRBJ1-2, with unresolved D. Deletions cut 7 bases from V and 4 bases from J, with 16 bases between. This CDR3 comprises 14 residues. Germline CDR1 and CDR2: MNHNY and SVGAGI (reference sequence). CDR3 nucleotide sequence: TGTGCCAGCACTGGCCGGACGGGCCTCTATGGCTACACCTTC. This encodes CASTGRTGLYGYTF.

This rearrangement joins TRBV27 to TRBJ2-7; 11 bases are shared with TRBD2. CDR3 length: 14 amino acids. Germline CDR1 is MNHEY and CDR2 is SMNVEV (reference sequence). The trim removed 7 bases at V and 2 bases at J, leaving 4 bases unmatched. CDR3 DNA sequence: TGTGCCAGCATGGCTAGCGGGGGGCCCTACGAGCAGTACTTC. The encoded protein is CASMASGGPYEQYF.

The V call is TRBV18, the J call TRBJ1-3, with D possibly being TRBD1 (6 bases). V gave up 4 bases and J gave up 0 bases, with 13 bases separating them. The CDR3 length is 16 residues. The germline V gene has CDR1 KGHSH and CDR2 LQKENI. DNA for the CDR3: TGTGCCAGCTCACTCACAGGGCCAACCTCTGGAAACACCATATATTTT. It yields the protein CASSLTGPTSGNTIYF.

The V and J genes are TRBV6-5 and TRBJ2-3; no clear D gene. The germline V and J ends were trimmed by 6 bases and 5 bases, with 6 bases remaining between them. CDR3 length: 11 amino acids. Germline lookup yields CDR1 MNHEY and CDR2 SVGAGI. DNA for the CDR3: TGTGCCAGCAGGCTAAGAGATACGCAGTATTTT. Translated: CASRLRDTQYF.

This clone was seen just once. The rearrangement links TRBV9 to TRBJ2-1, with 9 bases identical to TRBD1. The J segment lost 6 bases and the V segment lost 3 bases, leaving 7 bases of the junction unmatched. Germline V lookup: CDR1 SGDLS, CDR2 YYNGEE. CDR3 length equals 15 residues. CDR3 bases: TGTGCCAGCAGCGGACCGGGACAGGGACTCAATGAGCAGTTCTTC. Protein product: CASSGPGQGLNEQFF.

This clone was found once. V and J are TRBV28 and TRBJ2-3, with TRBD2 identical over 12 bases. V dropped 6 bases and J dropped 3; count of bases not matched to a gene: 4. The CDR3 extends over 15 amino acids. Germline V lookup: CDR1 MDHEN, CDR2 SYDVKM. CDR3 protein: CASSQTSGGTDTQYF. CDR3 bases: TGTGCCAGCAGCCAGACTAGCGGGGGAACAGATACGCAGTATTTT. Combining the CDR3 with reference TRBV28 and TRBJ2-3 gives the whole variable domain DVKVTQSSRYLVKRTGEKVFLECVQDMDHENMFWYRQDPGLGLRLIYFSYDVKMKEKGDIPEGYSVSREKKERFSLILESASTNQTSMYLCASSQTSGGTDTQYFGPGTRLTVL.

The chain carries TRBV28 and TRBJ2-7, with 14 bases aligning to TRBD2. The CDR3 has 18 amino acids. Trimming removed 5 bases from V and 0 bases from J; junction bases left unmatched: 9. Germline V lookup: CDR1 MDHEN, CDR2 SYDVKM. CDR3 DNA: TGTGCCAGCAGTCCGTTGACTAGCGGGGGGGCCTTCTCCTACGAGCAGTACTTC. Its translation is CASSPLTSGGAFSYEQYF.

This chain joins TRBV28 and TRBJ1-1; D is unclear. The germline gives CDR1 MDHEN, CDR2 SYDVKM. Trimming pared 2 bases from V and 0 bases from J, leaving 10 bases between. The length of the CDR3 is 15 residues. The CDR3 sequence: CASSLVVALNTEAFF. The CDR3 DNA is TGTGCCAGCAGTTTAGTGGTGGCACTGAACACTGAAGCTTTCTTT.

A note on this clone: Germline and junction disagree at one end, which may indicate a read error. CDR3: CASSLHRGRNFAELSDAFF. For the CDR3, the DNA is TGCGCCAGCAGTTTACACAGGGGTAGGAACTTCGCTGAACTGTCTGACGCTTTCTTT. This chain uses TRBV5-1 with TRBJ1-1; 7 nucleotides align to TRBD1. Germline CDR1 reads SGHRS; CDR2 reads YFSETQ. CDR3 size: 19 residues.

The chain uses TRBV12-3 or TRBV12-4 and TRBJ1-1; D is unresolved. The CDR3 is 13 amino acids. Between the trimmed V and J ends, which lost 2 bases and 5 bases, there was a span of 9 bases. The CDR3 DNA reads as TGTGCCAGCAGTTTAAGGGAAAGAACTGAAGCTTTCTTT. Its protein is CASSLRERTEAFF.

This sequence joins TRBV19 and TRBJ1-1, with D tentatively TRBD1 (6 bases). V lost 1 base and J lost 0, with 9 bases in between. This CDR3 spans 15 amino acids. Per germline, CDR1 LNHDA and CDR2 SQIVND (reference sequence). DNA of the CDR3: TGTGCCAGTAGTATAGCAGGGACACTGAACACTGAAGCTTTCTTT. Amino acids: CASSIAGTLNTEAFF. Full variable domain (remainder filled in from reference TRBV19 and TRBJ1-1): DGGITQSPKYLFRKEGQNVTLSCEQNLNHDAMYWYRQDPGQGLRLIYYSQIVNDFQKGDIAEGYSVSREKKESFPLTVTSAQKNPTAFYLCASSIAGTLNTEAFFGQGTRLTVV.

The chain recombines TRBV3-1 (or the pseudogene TRBV3-2) with TRBJ2-5; tentative D call: TRBD2 (5 bases). Germline CDR1 is LGHDT and CDR2 is YNNKEL (reference sequence). Trimming cost V 2 bases and J 7 bases, with 20 bases left between them. The CDR3 has 16 amino acids. Here the CDR3 DNA reads TGTGCCAGCAGCCAATTTCCCTCGGGGTTTGGAGGGACCCAGTACTTC. This translates into CASSQFPSGFGGTQYF.

This chain links TRBV2 with TRBJ1-1; 9 nucleotides agree with TRBD1. The CDR3 is 15 amino acids. Trimming removed 4 bases from V and 6 bases from J; junction bases left unmatched: 9. Germline CDR1 SNHLY, CDR2 FYNNEI. Here the CDR3 reads CASSVTGQGNSEAFF. The CDR3 coding sequence is TGTGCCAGCAGTGTTACGGGACAGGGAAATTCTGAAGCTTTCTTT.

This clone turned up a few times. The chain links TRBV29-1 to TRBJ2-7; TRBD2 is a possible D gene (6 bases). Germline loops: CDR1 SQVTM, CDR2 ANQGSEA. Trimming stripped 6 bases from V and 3 bases from J, with 18 bases between. The CDR3 has 14 amino acids. The CDR3 DNA reads TGCAGCGTCCCCGGGGACTCGTTCGGCTACGAGCAGTACTTC. This sequence encodes CSVPGDSFGYEQYF.

The rearrangement links TRBV30 to TRBJ1-4; no definite D call. This CDR3 comprises 14 residues. CDR1 is GTSNPN, CDR2 SVGIG, per germline (reference sequence). Between the trimmed V and J ends, which lost 0 bases and 3 bases, there was a span of 8 bases. The CDR3 sequence is CAWSVNGANEKLFF. CDR3 nucleotide sequence: TGTGCCTGGAGTGTAAACGGAGCTAATGAAAAACTGTTTTTT. The complete variable domain, with remaining parts taken from reference TRBV30 and TRBJ1-4, reads SQTIHQWPATLVQPVGSPLSLECTVEGTSNPNLYWYRQAAGRGLQLLFYSVGIGQISSEVPQNLSASRPQDRQFILSSKKLLLSDSGFYLCAWSVNGANEKLFFGSGTQLSVL.

Note on this clone: The sample has other DNA sequences that encode this CDR3 too. The J gene is TRBJ1-6, the V gene TRBV5-1; TRBD1 is a possible D gene (5 bases). This CDR3 has 14 amino acids. V lost 0 bases to trimming and J lost 10 bases, with 11 bases between them. From germline, CDR1 is SGHRS and CDR2 YFSETQ. The CDR3 bases are TGCGCCAGCAGCTTGGGTGGGGGGTTCTCACCCCTCCACTTT. Its protein is CASSLGGGFSPLHF.

This clone has only a few counts. The chain couples TRBV5-5 to TRBJ1-1, with 7 bases lining up with TRBD1. V shed 6 bases and J 2 bases; nucleotides not matched to a gene: 4. Germline CDR1 and CDR2: SGHKS and YYEKEE (reference sequence). This CDR3 spans 13 amino acids. CDR3 DNA: TGTGCCAGCACAAACAGGGGCAACACTGAAGCTTTCTTT. This gives the protein CASTNRGNTEAFF.

V and J are TRBV4-1 and TRBJ2-6, with D hard to call. Germline loops: CDR1 MGHRA, CDR2 YSYEKL. V shed 4 bases and J shed 0 bases, with 13 bases lying between them. The CDR3 contains 17 residues. The CDR3, as DNA: TGCGCCAGCAGCCTTTCTGAGAGGACCTCTGGGGCCAACGTCCTGACTTTC. Protein product: CASSLSERTSGANVLTF.

Remarks on this clone: At the DNA level, this CDR3 is encoded by other sequences in the same sample as well. This chain links TRBV9 with TRBJ2-3, with D unclear. Trimming took off 2 bases at V and 1 base at J, with 5 bases between the two ends. CDR1 and CDR2 from the germline V gene are SGDLS and YYNGEE. The CDR3 runs to 13 residues. CDR3 coding DNA: TGTGCCAGCAGCGTCGATGGCACAGATACGCAGTATTTT. Translated: CASSVDGTDTQYF.